A selection of T cell receptor beta chains follows, all from one sample in a study of T cells after yellow fever vaccination. TCRdb analysed the 5' RACE reads with MiXCR anew, one entry per CDR3 protein. In the table there are about 580,000 distinct CDR3 sequences, approximately 16% of which are singletons. The material was PBMCs, obtained 4 to 6 days after the first yellow fever vaccination. The receptors shown here come from a man aged 18-30 years who received the YFV17D yellow fever vaccine. Each CDR3 is given with its conserved first and last residue. A D gene is named only where the DNA matches it firmly. The size field is filled for only some rows; it gives once, few, many or a size class.

size: -; D: -; V: TRBV9; J: TRBJ1-1; CDR3: CASSVGPTNTEAFF; DNA: TGTGCCAGCAGCGTAGGTCCGACGAACACTGAAGCTTTCTTT
size: -; D: TRBD1; V: TRBV9; J: TRBJ1-6; CDR3: CASGPGTVNSPLHF; DNA: TGTGCCAGTGGACCTGGGACAGTGAATTCACCCCTCCACTTT
size: -; D: -; V: TRBV9; J: TRBJ1-5; CDR3: CASSAGAGPQHF; DNA: TGTGCCAGCAGCGCCGGGGCCGGGCCCCAGCATTTT
size: -; D: -; V: TRBV11-2; J: TRBJ2-7; CDR3: CASSLVLGYEQYF; DNA: TGTGCCAGCAGCTTAGTTTTGGGGTACGAGCAGTACTTC
size: few; D: -; V: TRBV5-4; J: TRBJ2-6; CDR3: CASSLSGAPGANVLTF; DNA: TGTGCCAGCAGCTTGAGTGGAGCTCCTGGGGCCAACGTCCTGACTTTC
size: many; D: -; V: TRBV7-3; J: TRBJ1-1; CDR3: CASSPGANTEAFF; DNA: TGTGCCAGCTCACCAGGGGCGAACACTGAAGCTTTCTTT
size: -; D: -; V: TRBV5-6; J: TRBJ2-6; CDR3: CASSLAGAPFGANVLTF; DNA: TGTGCCAGCAGCTTGGCGGGGGCGCCCTTTGGGGCCAACGTCCTGACTTTC
size: -; D: -; V: TRBV24-1; J: TRBJ2-2; CDR3: CATSDASGGSGELFF; DNA: TGTGCCACCAGTGATGCGTCTGGGGGGTCCGGGGAGCTGTTTTTT
size: -; D: -; V: TRBV3-1; J: TRBJ2-3; CDR3: CASSPWSTHTQYF; DNA: TGTGCCAGCAGCCCATGGTCTACCCATACGCAGTATTTT
size: -; D: -; V: TRBV3-1; J: TRBJ2-3; CDR3: CACSPSTDRFASTDTQYF; DNA: TGTGCCTGCAGCCCATCTACAGACAGGTTTGCTAGCACAGATACGCAGTATTTT
size: -; D: TRBD2; V: TRBV6-5; J: TRBJ2-1; CDR3: CASTGGNEQFF; DNA: TGTGCCAGCACGGGGGGCAATGAGCAGTTCTTC
size: few; D: TRBD1; V: TRBV12-3/TRBV12-4; J: TRBJ2-2; CDR3: CASSGPGQGLFRDTGELFF; DNA: TGTGCCAGCAGCGGACCGGGACAGGGACTATTCCGGGACACCGGGGAGCTGTTTTTT
size: -; D: -; V: TRBV19; J: TRBJ1-1; CDR3: CATRVIRDNTLAFF; DNA: TGTGCCACCCGGGTTATCCGGGACAACACACTGGCTTTCTTT
size: many; D: -; V: TRBV10-2; J: TRBJ2-2; CDR3: CASQGGDLTGELFF; DNA: TGCGCCAGCCAAGGGGGGGATTTGACCGGGGAGCTGTTTTTT
size: -; D: TRBD1; V: TRBV5-6; J: TRBJ1-4; CDR3: CASSPGPGQTNEKLFF; DNA: TGTGCCAGCAGCCCAGGTCCGGGACAGACGAATGAAAAACTGTTTTTT
size: few; D: -; V: TRBV3-1; J: TRBJ1-3; CDR3: CASSRDRASGNTIYF; DNA: TGTGCCAGCAGCCGTGACAGAGCCTCTGGAAACACCATATATTTT
size: -; D: -; V: TRBV20-1; J: TRBJ2-1; CDR3: CSVSKGGNEQFF; DNA: TGCAGTGTCTCAAAGGGGGGTAATGAGCAGTTCTTC
size: -; D: TRBD2; V: TRBV7-3; J: TRBJ2-3; CDR3: CASSPWTSGGADTQYF; DNA: TGTGCCAGCAGCCCTTGGACTAGCGGGGGGGCAGATACGCAGTATTTT
size: -; D: -; V: TRBV4-3; J: TRBJ1-1; CDR3: CASPLAGENTEAFF; DNA: TGCGCCAGCCCCTTGGCTGGTGAGAACACTGAAGCTTTCTTT
size: few; D: -; V: TRBV20-1; J: TRBJ1-1; CDR3: CSARDLALEAFF; DNA: TGCAGTGCTAGAGATCTAGCCCTCGAAGCTTTCTTT
size: -; D: -; V: TRBV7-9; J: TRBJ1-2; CDR3: CASSFGGRGGYTF; DNA: TGTGCCAGCAGCTTCGGGGGGAGAGGCGGCTACACCTTC
size: -; D: -; V: TRBV5-1; J: TRBJ1-1; CDR3: CASSLEGSRNTEAFF; DNA: TGCGCCAGCAGCTTAGAAGGGTCTCGGAACACTGAAGCTTTCTTT
size: -; D: -; V: TRBV11-1; J: TRBJ2-1; CDR3: CASVNSRNYNEQFF; DNA: TGTGCCAGCGTGAACAGTCGAAATTACAATGAGCAGTTCTTC
size: -; D: TRBD1; V: TRBV18; J: TRBJ1-5; CDR3: CASSLDRVVKSGNQPQHF; DNA: TGTGCCAGCTCACTCGACAGGGTCGTTAAGTCTGGCAATCAGCCCCAGCATTTT
size: -; D: TRBD2; V: TRBV9; J: TRBJ2-1; CDR3: CASSEGTSGGARNEQFF; DNA: TGTGCCAGCAGCGAAGGGACTAGCGGGGGGGCTAGGAATGAGCAGTTCTTC
size: few; D: -; V: TRBV12-3/TRBV12-4; J: TRBJ2-4; CDR3: CASSPGASLAKNIQYF; DNA: TGTGCCAGCAGTCCCGGGGCTAGCCTAGCCAAAAACATTCAGTACTTC
size: many; D: -; V: TRBV5-1; J: TRBJ2-2; CDR3: CASSLGAGTGELFF; DNA: TGTGCCAGCAGTTTGGGGGCGGGGACCGGGGAGCTGTTTTTT
size: few; D: TRBD1; V: TRBV29-1; J: TRBJ2-5; CDR3: CSVGQGETQYF; DNA: TGCAGCGTTGGGCAGGGGGAAACCCAGTACTTC
size: few; D: -; V: TRBV24-1; J: TRBJ2-3; CDR3: CATSDRAGTDTQYF; DNA: TGTGCCACCAGTGATAGGGCAGGAACAGATACGCAGTATTTT
size: -; D: -; V: TRBV11-2; J: TRBJ2-7; CDR3: CASSITGFNEQYF; DNA: TGTGCCAGCAGCATAACAGGGTTCAACGAGCAGTACTTC
size: -; D: -; V: TRBV12-3/TRBV12-4; J: TRBJ1-5; CDR3: CASSGQYSNQPQHF; DNA: TGTGCCAGCAGTGGACAGTATAGCAATCAGCCCCAGCATTTT
size: few; D: -; V: TRBV30; J: TRBJ2-7; CDR3: CAWEGGVPYEQYF; DNA: TGTGCCTGGGAGGGGGGGGTCCCCTACGAGCAGTACTTC
size: few; D: -; V: TRBV7-6; J: TRBJ1-3; CDR3: CASSLAPGHFWRNTIYF; DNA: TGTGCCAGCAGCTTAGCCCCGGGACATTTTTGGAGAAACACCATATATTTT
size: -; D: TRBD1; V: TRBV20-1; J: TRBJ2-5; CDR3: CSARRGQGMETQYF; DNA: TGCAGTGCTAGGCGAGGACAGGGTATGGAGACCCAGTACTTC